One and the same sample provided the 18 T cell receptor beta chains below, sequenced in a study of shared clonotypes between healthy human individuals. Naive CD8 cells lacked CD45RO and underwent positive selection for CCR7, leaving out terminally differentiated effector memory CD45RA+ cells. Libraries were prepared by immunoSEQ multiplex PCR; TCRdb keeps only in-frame clonotypes and omits some of them. This sample has 550,000 to 650,000 clones; roughly 96% occur once, and the top ten carry less than 0.12%. Material: naive CD8+ T cells sorted from blood. The receptors were sampled from a woman aged 30 to 39 in good health.

This rearrangement joins TRBV7-9 to TRBJ1-2; 8 bases map to TRBD1. J was trimmed by 6 bases and V by 7 bases; bases with no gene match: 7. The germline gives CDR1 SEHNR, CDR2 FQNEAQ (reference sequence). The CDR3 runs 13 residues. The CDR3: CASTAGGVDGYTF. The CDR3 DNA reads TGTGCCAGCACCGCAGGGGGCGTAGATGGCTACACCTTC.

Only one count was recorded for this clone. The rearrangement joins TRBV5-4 to TRBJ2-1; the D gene is possibly TRBD2 (6 bases). Looked up from germline, CDR1 is SGHNT and CDR2 is YYREEE (reference sequence). The CDR3 loop spans 13 amino acids. V was trimmed by 1 base and J by 9 bases, leaving 11 bases between them. CDR3 region: CASSLWGAGEQFF. CDR3 DNA: TGTGCCAGCAGCTTGTGGGGAGCGGGTGAGCAGTTCTTC.

The chain employs TRBV7-6 and TRBJ2-2, with 10 bases matching TRBD2. The CDR3 loop spans 16 amino acids. Germline trimming cut 1 base from V and 3 bases from J; bases unmatched to any gene: 2. From germline, CDR1 is SGHVS and CDR2 FNYEAQ. The CDR3 is CASSLGLAGDTGELFF. The CDR3 DNA sequence: TGTGCCAGCAGCTTAGGGCTAGCGGGAGACACCGGGGAGCTGTTTTTT.

The V and J genes are TRBV27 and TRBJ2-1, with 8 bases fitting TRBD2. CDR3 length equals 14 residues. Germline CDR1 MNHEY, CDR2 SMNVEV (reference sequence). J gave up 9 bases and V 2 bases, and 6 bases lay outside the gene matches. CDR3 residues: CASSLAAGVGEQFF. CDR3 DNA sequence: TGTGCCAGCAGTTTAGCAGCGGGAGTCGGTGAGCAGTTCTTC.

This clone has a single count. V usage is TRBV1 and J usage is TRBJ2-7; the D segment call TRBD2 is taken from the table without a DNA check. TRBV1 is a pseudogene locus. This CDR3 has 15 residues. The CDR3 here is CTSSQDAGRGCEQYF. As DNA, the CDR3 is TGCACCAGCAGCCAAGACGCAGGGAGGGGCTGCGAGCAGTACTTC.

This clone is a singleton in its sample. This chain links TRBV30 with TRBJ1-1; 10 bases line up with TRBD1. Germline V lookup: CDR1 GTSNPN, CDR2 SVGIG (reference sequence). V gave up 2 bases and J gave up 6 bases; unmatched junction bases: 12. The length of the CDR3 is 16 residues. The CDR3 DNA reads TGTGCCTGGAGTTCACGACTAGGGACAGGGGACCCTGAAGCTTTCTTT. It yields the protein CAWSSRLGTGDPEAFF.

The rearrangement joins TRBV27 to TRBJ2-7; D possibly corresponds to TRBD2 (5 bases). Trimming removed 2 bases at V and 0 bases at J, with 11 bases between. CDR3 size: 15 residues. Germline V lookup: CDR1 MNHEY, CDR2 SMNVEV (reference sequence). The CDR3 spells CASSLSVGSSYEQYF. CDR3 DNA: TGTGCCAGCAGTTTAAGTGTTGGGAGCTCCTACGAGCAGTACTTC.

This chain joins TRBV5-1 and TRBJ2-7; D perhaps matches TRBD1 (5 bases). The V end was cut by 4 bases, the J end by 3 bases, with 17 bases between. Germline V CDR1 and CDR2: SGHRS, YFSETQ. The CDR3 loop spans 15 amino acids. CDR3 amino acids: CASSQRQFDNYEQYF. CDR3 DNA: TGCGCCAGCAGCCAGAGACAGTTCGATAACTACGAGCAGTACTTC.

CDR3 sequence reads: CASSSEVGNQPQHF. In nucleotides, the CDR3 is TGTGCCAGCAGTTCGGAGGTAGGGAATCAGCCCCAGCATTTT. The chain carries TRBV28 and TRBJ1-5; D uncertain. Germline CDR1 and CDR2: MDHEN and SYDVKM. The CDR3 length is 14 residues. V gave up 4 bases and J gave up 4 bases, with 11 bases separating them.

This chain uses TRBV5-8 with TRBJ2-2; D not resolved. The germline V gene has CDR1 SGHTS and CDR2 YDEGEE. The CDR3 has 13 amino acids. V was shortened by 3 bases and J by 7 bases, with 10 bases between the two germline ends. The CDR3 is CASSSRVGGELFF. As DNA, the CDR3 is TGTGCCAGCAGCTCTCGTGTCGGCGGGGAGCTGTTTTTT.

J is TRBJ2-7 and V is TRBV7-9; no firm D call. The CDR3 totals 15 residues. CDR1 and CDR2 from the germline V gene are SEHNR and FQNEAQ (reference sequence). V was shortened by 0 bases and J by 3 bases, with 12 bases between the two germline ends. The CDR3 loop is CASSLAIGYVYEQYF. CDR3 in DNA: TGTGCCAGCAGCTTAGCTATCGGGTATGTCTACGAGCAGTACTTC.

The V gene is TRBV7-9, the J gene TRBJ2-1; D is perhaps TRBD2 (5 bases). Germline V lookup: CDR1 SEHNR, CDR2 FQNEAQ (reference sequence). The CDR3 spans 13 residues. Trimming cost V 5 bases and J 8 bases, with 13 bases left between them. CDR3 protein: CASSLLSGDEQFF. CDR3 sequence (DNA): TGTGCCAGCAGCCTCTTATCCGGGGATGAGCAGTTCTTC.

V usage is TRBV28 and J usage is TRBJ2-5; no clear D gene. From germline, CDR1 is MDHEN and CDR2 SYDVKM. V gave up 3 bases and J gave up 5 bases, with 7 bases separating them. The CDR3 spans 12 residues. CDR3 in DNA: TGTGCCAGCAGTTTCCCCGGTGAGACCCAGTACTTC. It is translated as CASSFPGETQYF.

This chain connects TRBV4-1 to TRBJ2-1, with TRBD2 as a possible D gene (6 bases). Germline V gene sequence: CDR1 MGHRA, CDR2 YSYEKL. This CDR3 has 15 residues. Trimming stripped 6 bases from V and 3 bases from J, with 15 bases between. The CDR3 loop reads CASSPGSGNYNEQFF. Written as DNA, the CDR3 is TGCGCCAGCAGTCCGGGTAGCGGAAACTACAATGAGCAGTTCTTC.

The V gene is TRBV28, the J gene TRBJ2-7; 7 bases match TRBD2. Per the germline V gene, CDR1 is MDHEN and CDR2 is SYDVKM. After removal of 3 bases from V and 0 bases from J, the junction contained 5 bases not matched to a gene. CDR3 size: 15 residues. The chain's CDR3 is CASSFLAASSYEQYF. CDR3 nucleotide sequence: TGTGCCAGCAGTTTTCTAGCGGCAAGCTCCTACGAGCAGTACTTC.

The chain is built from TRBV5-6 and TRBJ2-5; TRBD1 or TRBD2 may be the D gene (5 bases each). V dropped 4 bases and J dropped 0 bases, with 13 bases sitting between them. This CDR3 region has 15 residues. Germline V gene sequence: CDR1 SGHDT, CDR2 YYEEEE. The CDR3 DNA reads TGTGCCAGCAGCCCATGGGGGAAGTACCAAGAGACCCAGTACTTC. Its protein is CASSPWGKYQETQYF. Full variable domain (outside the CDR3, taken from reference TRBV5-6 and TRBJ2-5): DAGVTQSPTHLIKTRGQQVTLRCSPKSGHDTVSWYQQALGQGPQFIFQYYEEEERQRGNFPDRFSGHQFPNYSSELNVNALLLGDSALYLCASSPWGKYQETQYFGPGTRLLVL.

This clone showed up just a few times. The chain is built from TRBV7-9 and TRBJ1-4, with 8 positions matching TRBD1. The germline V gene has CDR1 SEHNR and CDR2 FQNEAQ (reference sequence). This CDR3 has 16 residues. V shed 5 bases, J shed 7 bases, and the junction held 12 bases outside the gene matches. The CDR3: CASSTEFQGAFEKLFF. The CDR3 coding sequence is TGTGCCAGCAGCACCGAATTTCAGGGGGCGTTTGAAAAACTGTTTTTT.

This chain connects TRBV5-4 to TRBJ1-2; weak D call: TRBD1 (5 bases). The germline V gene has CDR1 SGHNT and CDR2 YYREEE (reference sequence). V lost 1 base and J lost 5, with 15 bases in between. The CDR3 is 15 residues long. The CDR3 sequence: CASSLLGDESYGYTF. The CDR3 nucleotides read TGTGCCAGCAGCTTGCTGGGGGACGAATCGTATGGCTACACCTTC.